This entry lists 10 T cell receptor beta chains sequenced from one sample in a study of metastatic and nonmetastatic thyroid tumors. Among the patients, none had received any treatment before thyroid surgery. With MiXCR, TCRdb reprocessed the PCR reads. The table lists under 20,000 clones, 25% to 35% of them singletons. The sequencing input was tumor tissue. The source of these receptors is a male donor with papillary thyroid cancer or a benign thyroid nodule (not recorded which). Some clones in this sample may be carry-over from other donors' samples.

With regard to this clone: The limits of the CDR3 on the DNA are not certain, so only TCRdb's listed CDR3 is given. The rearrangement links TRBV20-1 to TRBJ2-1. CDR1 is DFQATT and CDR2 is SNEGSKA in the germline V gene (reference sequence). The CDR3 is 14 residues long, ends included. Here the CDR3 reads CSASFALGSGTLSF.

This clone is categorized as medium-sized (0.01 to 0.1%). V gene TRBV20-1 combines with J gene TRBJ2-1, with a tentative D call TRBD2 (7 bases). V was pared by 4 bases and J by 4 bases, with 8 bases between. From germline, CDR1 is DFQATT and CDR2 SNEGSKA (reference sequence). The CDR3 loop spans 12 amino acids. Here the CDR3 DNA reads TGCAGTGCTAAGGGGGGGTACAATGAGCAGTTCTTC. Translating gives CSAKGGYNEQFF.

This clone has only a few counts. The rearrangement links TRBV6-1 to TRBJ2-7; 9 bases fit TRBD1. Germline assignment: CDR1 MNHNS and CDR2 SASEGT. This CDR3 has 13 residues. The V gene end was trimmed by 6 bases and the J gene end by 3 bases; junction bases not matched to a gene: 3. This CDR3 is CASRGTGLYEQYF. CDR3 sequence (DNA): TGTGCCAGCAGAGGGACAGGGCTCTACGAGCAGTACTTC.

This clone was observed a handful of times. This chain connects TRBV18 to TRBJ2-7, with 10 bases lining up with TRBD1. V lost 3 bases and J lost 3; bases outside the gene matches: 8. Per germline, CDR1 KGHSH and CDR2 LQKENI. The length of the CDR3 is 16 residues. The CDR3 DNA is TGTGCCAGCTCACCTCCAGGGACAGGGGTTCTCTACGAGCAGTACTTC. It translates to CASSPPGTGVLYEQYF.

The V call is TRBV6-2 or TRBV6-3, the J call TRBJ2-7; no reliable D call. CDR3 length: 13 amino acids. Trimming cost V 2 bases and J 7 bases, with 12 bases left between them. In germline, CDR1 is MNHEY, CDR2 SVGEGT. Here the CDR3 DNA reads TGTGCCAGCAGTTACACGGATATGGGGGAGCAGTACTTC. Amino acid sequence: CASSYTDMGEQYF.

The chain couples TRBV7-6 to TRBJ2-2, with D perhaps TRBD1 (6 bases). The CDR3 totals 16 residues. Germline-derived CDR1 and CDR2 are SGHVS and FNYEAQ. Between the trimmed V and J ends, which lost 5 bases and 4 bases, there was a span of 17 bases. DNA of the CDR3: TGTGCCAGCAGCCAGGGGTGGGGGCGCTGCACCGGGGAGCTGTTTTTT. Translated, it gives CASSQGWGRCTGELFF. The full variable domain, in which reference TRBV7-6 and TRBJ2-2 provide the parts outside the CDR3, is GAGVSQSPRYKVTKRGQDVALRCDPISGHVSLYWYRQALGQGPEFLTYFNYEAQQDKSGLPNDRFSAERPEGSISTLTIQRTEQRDSAMYRCASSQGWGRCTGELFFGEGSRLTVL.

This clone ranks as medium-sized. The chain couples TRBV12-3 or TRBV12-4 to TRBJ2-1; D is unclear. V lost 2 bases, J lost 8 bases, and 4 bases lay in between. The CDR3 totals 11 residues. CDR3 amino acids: CASSLTHEQFF. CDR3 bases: TGTGCCAGCAGTTTAACACATGAGCAGTTCTTC.

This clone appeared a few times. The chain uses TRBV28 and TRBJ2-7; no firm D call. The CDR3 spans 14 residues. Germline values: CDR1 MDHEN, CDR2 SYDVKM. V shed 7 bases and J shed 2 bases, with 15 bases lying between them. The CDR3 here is CASTLWASTYEQYF. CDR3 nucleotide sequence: TGTGCCAGCACCCTGTGGGCCAGTACCTACGAGCAGTACTTC. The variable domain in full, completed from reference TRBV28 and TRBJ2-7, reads DVKVTQSSRYLVKRTGEKVFLECVQDMDHENMFWYRQDPGLGLRLIYFSYDVKMKEKGDIPEGYSVSREKKERFSLILESASTNQTSMYLCASTLWASTYEQYFGPGTRLTVT.

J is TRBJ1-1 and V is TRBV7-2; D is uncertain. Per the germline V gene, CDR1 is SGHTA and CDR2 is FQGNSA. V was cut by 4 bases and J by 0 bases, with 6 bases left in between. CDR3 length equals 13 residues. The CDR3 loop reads CASSSGLNTEAFF. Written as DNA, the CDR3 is TGTGCCAGCAGCTCCGGTCTGAACACTGAAGCTTTCTTT.

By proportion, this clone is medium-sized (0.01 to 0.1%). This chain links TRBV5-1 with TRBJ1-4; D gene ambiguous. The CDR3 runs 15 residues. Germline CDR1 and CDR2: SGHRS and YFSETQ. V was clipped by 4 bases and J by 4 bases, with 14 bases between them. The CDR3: CASSRSSDDNEKLFF. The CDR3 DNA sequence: TGCGCCAGCAGCAGGAGTTCGGATGATAATGAAAAACTGTTTTTT.